The clone carrying this TCR beta chain has more than one count but fewer than ten. It was RNA transcripts that yielded the amplified TCR beta CDR3 regions. Primed by the HTBI set, a first-round RT-PCR was run on the TCR CDR3. Each CDR3 protein gets one entry after TCRdb re-called the multiplex PCR reads with MiXCR. The sample has approximately 600,000 distinct CDR3 sequences; around 21% are singletons. The entry originates in a study of T cells in Graves' hyperthyroidism and ophthalmopathy. CDR3 size: 16 residues. Germline V gives CDR1 LGHDT, CDR2 YNNKEL (reference sequence). Trimming cost V 3 bases and J 1 base; bases outside gene matches: 6. Used for diagnoses were clinical symptoms, serum thyroxine and TRAb, thyroid ultrasound and orbital computed tomography.

This chain connects TRBV3-1 to TRBJ1-1; 9 bases match TRBD1. The sample taken for sequencing was blood. This TCR came from a man between 25 and 39 years old with Graves' ophthalmopathy. CDR3 sequence: CASSQYLGQGNTEAFF. Written as DNA, the CDR3 is TGTGCCAGCAGCCAGTACCTGGGACAGGGGAACACTGAAGCTTTCTTT.